The entry below gives a single TCR beta chain sequence along with its context. Its antigen is currently unknown. This sample was included in a study of monozygotic twins with inflammatory bowel disease. Study conclusions and caveats: Possibly because of limited power, concordant and discordant twins showed no difference in repertoire similarity. The analysis did not separate different T cell subtypes.

From approximately 3,500 ng of total RNA, each TCR library was prepared. From its re-call of the 5' RACE reads, TCRdb lists each CDR3 protein once, without DNA. The sample data list some 440,000 distinct CDR3 sequences. CDR3 length: 12 residues. The germline V gene has CDR1 MNHEY and CDR2 SVGAGI. The clonotype comes from a human donor with ulcerative colitis or Crohn's disease, or a healthy co-twin of an affected twin (not recorded which). The sample comprised blood. This sequence joins TRBV6-5 and TRBJ1-1; the TCRdb D gene call, TRBD1, has no DNA to confirm it. This CDR3 reads CASSTPGTEAFF.